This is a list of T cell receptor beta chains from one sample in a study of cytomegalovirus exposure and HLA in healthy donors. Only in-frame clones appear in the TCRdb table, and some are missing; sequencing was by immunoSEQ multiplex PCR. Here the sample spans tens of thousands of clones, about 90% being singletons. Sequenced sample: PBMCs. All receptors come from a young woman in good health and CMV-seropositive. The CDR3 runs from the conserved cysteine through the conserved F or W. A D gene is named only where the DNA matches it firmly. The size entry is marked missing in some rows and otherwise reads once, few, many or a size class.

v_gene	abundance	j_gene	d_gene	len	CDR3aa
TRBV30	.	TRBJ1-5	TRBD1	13	CAWGYDRGQPQHF
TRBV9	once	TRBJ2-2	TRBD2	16	CASSVAASGATGELFF
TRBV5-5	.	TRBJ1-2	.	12	CASSLVGGGYTF
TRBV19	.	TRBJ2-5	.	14	CASSPPGKQETQYF
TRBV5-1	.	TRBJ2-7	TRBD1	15	CASSLTTGEYYEQYF
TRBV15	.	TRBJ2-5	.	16	CATSRDNAGRGETQYF
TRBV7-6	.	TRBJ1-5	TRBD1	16	CASSPGTGILDQPQHF
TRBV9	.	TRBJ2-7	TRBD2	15	CASSAASGLAYEQYF
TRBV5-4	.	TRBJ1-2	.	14	CASSLDAGDSGYTF
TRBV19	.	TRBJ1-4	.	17	CASSNIQGGRLNEKLFF
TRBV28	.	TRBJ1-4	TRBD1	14	CASRSTGLNEKLFF
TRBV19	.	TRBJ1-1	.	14	CASSRTVVNTEAFF
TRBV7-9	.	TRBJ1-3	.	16	CASSLGGTNTGNTIYF
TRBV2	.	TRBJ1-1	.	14	CASSEALGGSEAFF